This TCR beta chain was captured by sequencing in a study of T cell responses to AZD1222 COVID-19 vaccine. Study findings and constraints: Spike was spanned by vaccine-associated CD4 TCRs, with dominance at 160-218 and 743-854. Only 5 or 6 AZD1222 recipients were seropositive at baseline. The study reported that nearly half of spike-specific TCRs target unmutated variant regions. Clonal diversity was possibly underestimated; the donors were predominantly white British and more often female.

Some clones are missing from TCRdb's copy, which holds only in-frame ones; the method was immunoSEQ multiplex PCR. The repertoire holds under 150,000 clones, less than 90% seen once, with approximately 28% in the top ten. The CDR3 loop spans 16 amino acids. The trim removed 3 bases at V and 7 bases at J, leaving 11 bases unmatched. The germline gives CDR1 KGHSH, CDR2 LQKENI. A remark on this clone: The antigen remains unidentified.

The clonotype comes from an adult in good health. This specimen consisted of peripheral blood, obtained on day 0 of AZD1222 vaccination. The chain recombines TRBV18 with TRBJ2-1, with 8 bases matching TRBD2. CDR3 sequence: CASSPIDTAGENEQFF. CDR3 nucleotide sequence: TGTGCCAGCTCACCGATAGACACAGCGGGAGAAAATGAGCAGTTCTTC.